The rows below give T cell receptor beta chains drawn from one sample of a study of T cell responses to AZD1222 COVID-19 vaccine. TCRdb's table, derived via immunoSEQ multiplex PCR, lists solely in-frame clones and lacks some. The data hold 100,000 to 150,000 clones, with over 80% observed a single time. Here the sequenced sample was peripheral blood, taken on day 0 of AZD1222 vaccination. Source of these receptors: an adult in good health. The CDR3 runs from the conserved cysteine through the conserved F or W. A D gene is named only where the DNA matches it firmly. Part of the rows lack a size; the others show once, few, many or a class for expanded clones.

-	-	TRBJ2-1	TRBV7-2	TGTGCCAGCAGCTTAGAGGGGCGGGTTGTGTACAATGAGCAGTTCTTC	CASSLEGRVVYNEQFF
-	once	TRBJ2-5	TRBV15	TGTGCCACCAGCCTGGGACACCTAGGGGAGACCCAGTACTTC	CATSLGHLGETQYF
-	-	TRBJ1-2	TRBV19	TGTGCCAGTAGTATTATGGGCTATGGCTACACCTTC	CASSIMGYGYTF
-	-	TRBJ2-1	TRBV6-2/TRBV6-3	TGTGCCAGCAGTTACCTTAGCGCTGAGCAGTTCTTC	CASSYLSAEQFF
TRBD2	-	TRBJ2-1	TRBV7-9	TGTGCCAGCAGCTACGGACTAGCGTACAATGAGCAGTTCTTC	CASSYGLAYNEQFF
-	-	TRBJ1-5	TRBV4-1	TGCGCCAGCAGCCAAGCATCGGAATATAGCAATCAGCCCCAGCATTTT	CASSQASEYSNQPQHF
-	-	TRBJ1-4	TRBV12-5	TGTGCTAGTGGTTTGGTACGATCTGGGGCAACTAATGAAAAACTGTTTTTT	CASGLVRSGATNEKLFF
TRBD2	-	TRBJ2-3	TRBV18	TGTGCCAGCTCACCCTTAGCGGGGACCACAGATACGCAGTATTTT	CASSPLAGTTDTQYF
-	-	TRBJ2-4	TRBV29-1	TGCAGCGTTAAGGGACTCTTAGCCAAAAACATTCAGTACTTC	CSVKGLLAKNIQYF
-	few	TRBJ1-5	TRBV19	TGTGCCAGTAGAGGGGTTCGGTATAGCAATCAGCCCCAGCATTTT	CASRGVRYSNQPQHF
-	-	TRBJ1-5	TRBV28	TGTGCCAGCAGTTTACATGGGCTTGACAATCAGCCCCAGCATTTT	CASSLHGLDNQPQHF
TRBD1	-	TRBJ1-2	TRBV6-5	TGTGCCAGCGTGACAGGGGGAGCTAACTATGGCTACACCTTC	CASVTGGANYGYTF
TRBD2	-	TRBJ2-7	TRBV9	TGTGCCAGCAGCCCTCGGACTAGCGCTTCCTACGAGCAGTACTTC	CASSPRTSASYEQYF
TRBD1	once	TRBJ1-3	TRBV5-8	TGTGCCAGCAGCTCCCGGGGACAGGGCGGAAACACCATATATTTT	CASSSRGQGGNTIYF
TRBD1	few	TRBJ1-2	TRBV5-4	TGTGCCAGCAGCTCCTCACAGGGGGCCAACTATGGCTACACCTTC	CASSSSQGANYGYTF
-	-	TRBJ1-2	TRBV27	TGTGCCAGCAGTTCGTCCAGCTTTAACTATGGCTACACCTTC	CASSSSSFNYGYTF
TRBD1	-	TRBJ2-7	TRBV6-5	TGTGCCAGCAGACCCTTCGGGACAGGCTACGAGCAGTACTTC	CASRPFGTGYEQYF
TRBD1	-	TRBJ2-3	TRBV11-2	TGTGCCAGCAGCCCCGGGACAGGGTTGTTAGATACGCAGTATTTT	CASSPGTGLLDTQYF
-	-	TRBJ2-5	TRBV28	TGTGCCAGCAGTACAGCCCAAGAGACCCAGTACTTC	CASSTAQETQYF
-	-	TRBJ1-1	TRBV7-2	TGTGCCAGCAGCTTATCCGTGACCCGCGGGAGGAGAGCTTTCTTT	CASSLSVTRGRRAFF
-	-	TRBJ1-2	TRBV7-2	TGTGCCAGCAGCTTAGCTCGTACAGCCTCTAACTATGGCTACACCTTC	CASSLARTASNYGYTF
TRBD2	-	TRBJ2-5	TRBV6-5	TGTGCCGGAGCGGGGGGGCTGGAGACCCAGTACTTC	CAGAGGLETQYF
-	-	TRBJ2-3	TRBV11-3	TGTGCCAGCAGCCCCCGGGACGGCACAGATACGCAGTATTTT	CASSPRDGTDTQYF
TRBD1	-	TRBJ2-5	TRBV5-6	TGTGCCAGCAGCTTCCGGGACAGAGAAGAGACCCAGTACTTC	CASSFRDREETQYF
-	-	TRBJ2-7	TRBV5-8	TGTGCCAGCAGCTTGGCCCCAGGGCATGCCTACGAGCAGTACTTC	CASSLAPGHAYEQYF
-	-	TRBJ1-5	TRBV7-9	TGTGCCAGCAGCTCTATCGGGGATGGCAATCAGCCCCAGCATTTT	CASSSIGDGNQPQHF
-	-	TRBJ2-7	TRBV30	TGTGCCTGGAGTAGGCAGTACCACGAGCAGTACTTC	CAWSRQYHEQYF
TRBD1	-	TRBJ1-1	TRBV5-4	TGTGCCAGCAGCCCGGGGACAGCGGGGGGGACTGAAGCTTTCTTT	CASSPGTAGGTEAFF
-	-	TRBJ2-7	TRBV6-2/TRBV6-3	TGTGCCAGCAGTAACCGGGCCGCCTACGAGCAGTACTTC	CASSNRAAYEQYF
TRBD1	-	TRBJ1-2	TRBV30	TGTGCCTGGAGTCGGCAGGGGGCTACAACTAACTATGGCTACACCTTC	CAWSRQGATTNYGYTF